This TCR beta chain was sequenced for a study of molecular identifiers for immune sequencing clone quantification. Study-wide background: Replicates involved a five-way split of RNA from around 20,000 or 99,000 naive CD8 cells, with sequencing of four.

Germline lookup yields CDR1 LNHDA and CDR2 SQIVND (reference sequence). V lost 8 bases, J lost 2 bases, and 13 bases lay in between. The CDR3 consists of 13 residues. MiXCR, applied by TCRdb to the PCR reads, yields one record per CDR3 protein. Of about 510,000 distinct CDR3 sequences detected, around 21% appear once; the ten largest clones hold approximately 0.8%. The rearrangement links TRBV19 to TRBJ2-7; the D call may be TRBD1 or TRBD2 (5 bases each). The receptor was isolated from a human donor in good health. Some libraries in this study had Jurkat cell RNA spiked in. What was sequenced was naive CD8+ T cells from blood, with Jurkat cell RNA spiked in. Subset reported: FACS-sorted CD8+CD4-CCR7+CD45RA+ naive T cells. The CDR3 sequence: CASGWGSAYEQYF. The CDR3 DNA is TGTGCCAGTGGTTGGGGGTCCGCCTACGAGCAGTACTTC.